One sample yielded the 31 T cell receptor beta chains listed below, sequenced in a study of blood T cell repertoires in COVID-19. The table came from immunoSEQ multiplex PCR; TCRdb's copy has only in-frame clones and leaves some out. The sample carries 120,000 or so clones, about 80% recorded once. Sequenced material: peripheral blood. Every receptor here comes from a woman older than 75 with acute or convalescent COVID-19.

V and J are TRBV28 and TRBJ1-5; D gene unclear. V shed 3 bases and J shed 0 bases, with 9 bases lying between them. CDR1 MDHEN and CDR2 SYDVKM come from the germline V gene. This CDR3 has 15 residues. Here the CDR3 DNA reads TGTGCCAGCAGTTTTTCCAGTAATAGCAATCAGCCCCAGCATTTT. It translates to CASSFSSNSNQPQHF.

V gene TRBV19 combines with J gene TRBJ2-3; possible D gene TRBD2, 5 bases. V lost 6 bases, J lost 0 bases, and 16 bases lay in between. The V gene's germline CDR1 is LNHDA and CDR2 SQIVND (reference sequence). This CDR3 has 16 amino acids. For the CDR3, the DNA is TGTGCCAGTAGAGGAATTGAGGGCCAGAGCACAGATACGCAGTATTTT. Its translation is CASRGIEGQSTDTQYF. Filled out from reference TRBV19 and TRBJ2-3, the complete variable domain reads DGGITQSPKYLFRKEGQNVTLSCEQNLNHDAMYWYRQDPGQGLRLIYYSQIVNDFQKGDIAEGYSVSREKKESFPLTVTSAQKNPTAFYLCASRGIEGQSTDTQYFGPGTRLTVL.

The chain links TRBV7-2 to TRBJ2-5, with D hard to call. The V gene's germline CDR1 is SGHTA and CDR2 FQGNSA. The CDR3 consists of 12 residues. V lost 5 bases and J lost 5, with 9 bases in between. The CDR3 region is CASSPNRETQYF. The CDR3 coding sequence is TGTGCCAGCAGCCCGAATCGGGAGACCCAGTACTTC. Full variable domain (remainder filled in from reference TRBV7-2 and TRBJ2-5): GAGVSQSPSNKVTEKGKDVELRCDPISGHTALYWYRQSLGQGLEFLIYFQGNSAPDKSGLPSDRFSAERTGGSVSTLTIQRTQQEDSAVYLCASSPNRETQYFGPGTRLLVL.

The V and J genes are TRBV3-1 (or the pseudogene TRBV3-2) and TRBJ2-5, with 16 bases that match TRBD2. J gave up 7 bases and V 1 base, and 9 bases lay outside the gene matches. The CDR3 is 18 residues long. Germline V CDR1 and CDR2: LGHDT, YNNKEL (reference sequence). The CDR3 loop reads CASSQAPGLAGGRGTQYF. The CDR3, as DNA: TGTGCCAGCAGCCAAGCCCCGGGACTAGCGGGGGGGCGCGGGACCCAGTACTTC.

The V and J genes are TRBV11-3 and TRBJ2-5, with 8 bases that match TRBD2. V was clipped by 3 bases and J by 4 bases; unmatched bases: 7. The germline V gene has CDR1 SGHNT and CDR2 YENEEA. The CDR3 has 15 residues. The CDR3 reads CASSLGAGARETQYF. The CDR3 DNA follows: TGTGCCAGCAGCTTGGGAGCGGGAGCTAGAGAGACCCAGTACTTC. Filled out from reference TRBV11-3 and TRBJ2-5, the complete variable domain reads EAGVVQSPRYKIIEKKQPVAFWCNPISGHNTLYWYLQNLGQGPELLIRYENEEAVDDSQLPKDRFSAERLKGVDSTLKIQPAELGDSAVYLCASSLGAGARETQYFGPGTRLLVL.

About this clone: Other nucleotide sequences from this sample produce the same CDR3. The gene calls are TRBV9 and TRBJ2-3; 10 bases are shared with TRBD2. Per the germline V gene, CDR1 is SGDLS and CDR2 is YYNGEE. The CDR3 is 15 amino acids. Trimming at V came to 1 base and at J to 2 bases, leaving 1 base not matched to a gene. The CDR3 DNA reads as TGTGCCAGCAGCGTAACTAGCGGGGACACAGATACGCAGTATTTT. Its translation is CASSVTSGDTDTQYF.

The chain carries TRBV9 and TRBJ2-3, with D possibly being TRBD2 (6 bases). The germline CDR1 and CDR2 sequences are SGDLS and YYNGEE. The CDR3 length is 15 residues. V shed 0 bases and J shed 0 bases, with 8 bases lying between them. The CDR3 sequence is CASSVGGDSTDTQYF. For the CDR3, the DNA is TGTGCCAGCAGCGTAGGCGGGGATAGCACAGATACGCAGTATTTT.

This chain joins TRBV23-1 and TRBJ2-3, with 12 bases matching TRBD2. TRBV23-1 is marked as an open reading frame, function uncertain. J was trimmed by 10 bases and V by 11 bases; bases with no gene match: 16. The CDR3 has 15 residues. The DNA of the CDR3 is TGCGCCGACTTGACGGGACTAGCGGGCCTCTTGGCGCAGTATTTT. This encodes CADLTGLAGLLAQYF.

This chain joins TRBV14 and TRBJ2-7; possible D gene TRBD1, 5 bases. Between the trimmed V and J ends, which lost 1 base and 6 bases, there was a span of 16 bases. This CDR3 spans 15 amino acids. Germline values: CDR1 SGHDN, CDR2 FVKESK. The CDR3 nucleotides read TGTGCCAGCAGCCAAGTACAGGCTATTTTCCGCGAGCAGTACTTC. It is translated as CASSQVQAIFREQYF.

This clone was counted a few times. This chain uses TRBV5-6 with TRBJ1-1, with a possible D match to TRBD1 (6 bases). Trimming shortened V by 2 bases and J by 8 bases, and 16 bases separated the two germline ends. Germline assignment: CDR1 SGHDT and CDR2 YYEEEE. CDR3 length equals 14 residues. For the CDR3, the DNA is TGTGCCAGCAGCTTCCGCCTCCGGACAGCCGAAGCTTTCTTT. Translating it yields CASSFRLRTAEAFF.

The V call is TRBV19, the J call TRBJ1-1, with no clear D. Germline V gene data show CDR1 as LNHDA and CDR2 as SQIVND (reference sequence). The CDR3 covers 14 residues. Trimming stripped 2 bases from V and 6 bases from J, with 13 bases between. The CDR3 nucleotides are TGTGCCAGTAGTATACCCCGGGAGAGGCCTGAAGCTTTCTTT. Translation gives CASSIPRERPEAFF.

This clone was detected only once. The CDR3 loop reads CASSLIGGVDEQFF. As DNA, the CDR3 is TGTGCCAGCAGCTTGATAGGGGGGGTGGATGAGCAGTTCTTC. The genes are TRBV5-4 and TRBJ2-1, with D maybe TRBD2 (7 bases). The CDR3 has 14 amino acids. CDR1 is SGHNT and CDR2 is YYREEE in the germline V gene (reference sequence). The V gene lost 1 base and the J gene lost 8 bases, with 13 bases spanning the gap.

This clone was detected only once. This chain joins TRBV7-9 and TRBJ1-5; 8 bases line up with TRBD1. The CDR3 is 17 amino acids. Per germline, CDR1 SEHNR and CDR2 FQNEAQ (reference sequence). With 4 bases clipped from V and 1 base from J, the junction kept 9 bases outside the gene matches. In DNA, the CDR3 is TGTGCCAGCAGCTCGGACAGGGAGGGGGCGAGCAATCAGCCCCAGCATTTT. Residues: CASSSDREGASNQPQHF.

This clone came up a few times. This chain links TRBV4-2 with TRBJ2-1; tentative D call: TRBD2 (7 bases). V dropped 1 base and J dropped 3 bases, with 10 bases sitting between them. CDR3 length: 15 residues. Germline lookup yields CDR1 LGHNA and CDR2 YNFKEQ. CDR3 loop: CASSQGGGDYNEQFF. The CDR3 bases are TGTGCCAGCAGCCAAGGCGGGGGCGACTACAATGAGCAGTTCTTC.

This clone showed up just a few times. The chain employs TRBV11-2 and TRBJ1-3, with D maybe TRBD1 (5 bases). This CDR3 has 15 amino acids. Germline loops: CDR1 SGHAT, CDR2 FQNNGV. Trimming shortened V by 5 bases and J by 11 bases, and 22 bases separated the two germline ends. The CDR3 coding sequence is TGTGCCAGCAGCACCGGTATCGACGGGGGTAACGCCATATATTTT. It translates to CASSTGIDGGNAIYF.

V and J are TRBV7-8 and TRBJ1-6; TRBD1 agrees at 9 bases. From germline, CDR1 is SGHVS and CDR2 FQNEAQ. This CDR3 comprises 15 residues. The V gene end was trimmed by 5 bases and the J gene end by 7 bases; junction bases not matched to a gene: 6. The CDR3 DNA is TGTGCCAGCAGCCGGAGACAGGGGGAGAATTCACCCCTCCACTTT. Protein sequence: CASSRRQGENSPLHF.

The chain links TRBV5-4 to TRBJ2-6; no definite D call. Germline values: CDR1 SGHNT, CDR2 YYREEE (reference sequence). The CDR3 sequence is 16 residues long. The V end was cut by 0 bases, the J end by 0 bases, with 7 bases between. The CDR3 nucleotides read TGTGCCAGCAGCTTGGTACTACTCTCTGGGGCCAACGTCCTGACTTTC. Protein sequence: CASSLVLLSGANVLTF.

CDR3 DNA: TGCGCCAGCAGCTTGAAAGGACAGAGCCAAGAGACCCAGTACTTC. Residues: CASSLKGQSQETQYF. The chain couples TRBV5-1 to TRBJ2-5; maybe TRBD1 (6 bases). Trimming took off 1 base at V and 1 base at J, with 11 bases between the two ends. The CDR3 runs 15 residues. Germline CDR1 and CDR2: SGHRS and YFSETQ.

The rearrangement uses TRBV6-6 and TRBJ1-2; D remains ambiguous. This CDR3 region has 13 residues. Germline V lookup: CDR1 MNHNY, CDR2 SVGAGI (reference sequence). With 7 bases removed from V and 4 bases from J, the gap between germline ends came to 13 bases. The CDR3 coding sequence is TGTGCCAGCACCGCTATTAGTCGCTATGGCTACACCTTC. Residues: CASTAISRYGYTF.

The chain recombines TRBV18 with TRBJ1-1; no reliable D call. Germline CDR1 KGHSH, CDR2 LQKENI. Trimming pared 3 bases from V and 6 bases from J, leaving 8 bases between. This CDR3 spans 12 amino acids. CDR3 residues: CASSPAGAEAFF. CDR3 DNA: TGTGCCAGCTCACCGGCGGGAGCTGAAGCTTTCTTT. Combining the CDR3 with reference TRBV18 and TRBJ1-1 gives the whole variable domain NAGVMQNPRHLVRRRGQEARLRCSPMKGHSHVYWYRQLPEEGLKFMVYLQKENIIDESGMPKERFSAEFPKEGPSILRIQQVVRGDSAAYFCASSPAGAEAFFGQGTRLTVV.

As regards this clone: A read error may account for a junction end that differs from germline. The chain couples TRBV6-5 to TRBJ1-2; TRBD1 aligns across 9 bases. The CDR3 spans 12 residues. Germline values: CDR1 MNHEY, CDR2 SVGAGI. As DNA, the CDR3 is TGTGCCAGCAGTAGGGACAGGGTTTGGGTTTTCTTC. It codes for CASSRDRVWVFF.

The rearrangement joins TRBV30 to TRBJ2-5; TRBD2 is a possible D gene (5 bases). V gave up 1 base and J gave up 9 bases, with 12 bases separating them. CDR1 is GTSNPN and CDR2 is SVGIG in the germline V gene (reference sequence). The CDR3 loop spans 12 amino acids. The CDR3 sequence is CAWSESIGAQYF. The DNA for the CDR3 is TGTGCCTGGAGTGAAAGTATCGGGGCCCAGTACTTC.

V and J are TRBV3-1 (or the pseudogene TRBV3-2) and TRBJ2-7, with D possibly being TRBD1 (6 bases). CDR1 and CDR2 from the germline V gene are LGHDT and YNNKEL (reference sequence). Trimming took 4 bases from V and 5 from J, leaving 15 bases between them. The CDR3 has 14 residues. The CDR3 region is CASSLQGRIHEQYF. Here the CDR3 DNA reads TGTGCCAGCAGCCTACAGGGTCGGATCCACGAGCAGTACTTC.

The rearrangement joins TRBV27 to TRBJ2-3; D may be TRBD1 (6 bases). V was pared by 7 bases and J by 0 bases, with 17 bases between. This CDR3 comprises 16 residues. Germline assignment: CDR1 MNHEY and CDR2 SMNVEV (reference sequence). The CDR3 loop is CASTGAFAGSTDTQYF. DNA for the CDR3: TGTGCCAGCACAGGGGCCTTTGCTGGGAGCACAGATACGCAGTATTTT.

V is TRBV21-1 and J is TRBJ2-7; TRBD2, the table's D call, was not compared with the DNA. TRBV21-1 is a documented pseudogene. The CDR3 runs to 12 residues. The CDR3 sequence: CASSKERGREYF. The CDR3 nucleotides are TGTGCCAGCAGCAAAGAGCGCGGGAGAGAGTACTTC.

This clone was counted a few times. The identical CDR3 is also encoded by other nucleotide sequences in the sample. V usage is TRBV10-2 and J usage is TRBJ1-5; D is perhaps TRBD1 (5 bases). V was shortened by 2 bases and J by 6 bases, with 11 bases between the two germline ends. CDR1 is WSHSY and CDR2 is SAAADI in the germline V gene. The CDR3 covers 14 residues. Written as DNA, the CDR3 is TGCGCCAGCAGTGAGGTAGGGGAGGGTCAGCCCCAGCATTTT. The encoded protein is CASSEVGEGQPQHF.

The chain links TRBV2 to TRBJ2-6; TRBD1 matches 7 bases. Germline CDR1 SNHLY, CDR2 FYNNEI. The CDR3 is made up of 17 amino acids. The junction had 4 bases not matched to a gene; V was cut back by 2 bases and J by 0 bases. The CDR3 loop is CASSELGQNSGANVLTF. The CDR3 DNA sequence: TGTGCCAGCAGTGAATTGGGACAGAACTCTGGGGCCAACGTCCTGACTTTC.

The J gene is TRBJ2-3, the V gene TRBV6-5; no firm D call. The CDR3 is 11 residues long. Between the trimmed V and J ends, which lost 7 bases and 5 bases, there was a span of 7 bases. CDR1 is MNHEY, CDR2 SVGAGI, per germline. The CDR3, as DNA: TGTGCCAGCAACTTTGGAGATACGCAGTATTTT. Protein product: CASNFGDTQYF.

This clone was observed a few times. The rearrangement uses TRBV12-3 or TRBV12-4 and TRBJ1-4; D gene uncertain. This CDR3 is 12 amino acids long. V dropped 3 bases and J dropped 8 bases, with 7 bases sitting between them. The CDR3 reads CASSFPQEKLFF. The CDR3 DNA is TGTGCCAGCAGTTTCCCTCAGGAAAAACTGTTTTTT.

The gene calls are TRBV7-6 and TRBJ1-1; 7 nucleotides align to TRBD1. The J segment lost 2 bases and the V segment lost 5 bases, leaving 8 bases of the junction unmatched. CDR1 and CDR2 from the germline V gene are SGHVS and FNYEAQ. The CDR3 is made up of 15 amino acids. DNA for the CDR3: TGTGCCAGCAGCCTAACCGCAGGGGGAAACACTGAAGCTTTCTTT. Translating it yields CASSLTAGGNTEAFF.

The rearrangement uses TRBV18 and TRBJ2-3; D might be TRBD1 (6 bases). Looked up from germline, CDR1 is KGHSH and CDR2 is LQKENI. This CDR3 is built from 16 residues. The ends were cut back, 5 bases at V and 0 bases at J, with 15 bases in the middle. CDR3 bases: TGTGCCAGCTCAACGCAGGGGTCAATTAGCACAGATACGCAGTATTTT. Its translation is CASSTQGSISTDTQYF. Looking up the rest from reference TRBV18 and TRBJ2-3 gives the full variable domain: NAGVMQNPRHLVRRRGQEARLRCSPMKGHSHVYWYRQLPEEGLKFMVYLQKENIIDESGMPKERFSAEFPKEGPSILRIQQVVRGDSAAYFCASSTQGSISTDTQYFGPGTRLTVL.